The 21 T cell receptor beta chains listed next were all sequenced from one sample in a study of blood T cell repertoires in COVID-19. Sequencing used immunoSEQ multiplex PCR; TCRdb keeps in-frame clones, though not all of them. This sample has about 51,000 clones, with approximately 85% found just once. The specimen sequenced was peripheral blood. Every receptor here comes from a human donor with acute or convalescent COVID-19. The donor label of this sample is uncertain.

This clone was observed a few times. The chain uses TRBV28 and TRBJ1-5; 11 bases align to TRBD1. V was pared by 3 bases and J by 7 bases, with 5 bases of the junction left unmatched. CDR3 length: 15 residues. Germline V lookup: CDR1 MDHEN, CDR2 SYDVKM. In DNA form, the CDR3 reads TGTGCCAGCAGTTTTGGGGACAGGGGGATCCAGCCCCAGCATTTT. Protein sequence: CASSFGDRGIQPQHF.

This rearrangement joins TRBV12-3 or TRBV12-4 to TRBJ1-2; D gene unclear. V was shortened by 6 bases and J by 0 bases, with 8 bases between the two germline ends. This CDR3 has 13 residues. In DNA form, the CDR3 reads TGTGCCAGCAGACCAACAGCTAACTATGGCTACACCTTC. This sequence encodes CASRPTANYGYTF.

This rearrangement joins TRBV6-6 to TRBJ1-5; TRBD1 is a possible D gene (5 bases). V lost 6 bases, J lost 3 bases, and 9 bases lay in between. There are 13 residues in the CDR3. CDR1 and CDR2 (germline): MNHNY, SVGAGI (reference sequence). The CDR3 here is CASRKQVNQPQHF. The CDR3 region has the DNA TGTGCCAGCAGAAAACAGGTCAATCAGCCCCAGCATTTT.

This clone was seen a handful of times. The rearrangement links TRBV7-2 to TRBJ2-7, with D tentatively TRBD2 (6 bases). The CDR3 has 14 amino acids. V was shortened by 5 bases and J by 2 bases, with 13 bases between the two germline ends. CDR1 is SGHTA, CDR2 FQGNSA, per germline. The CDR3 loop is CASSIGGATYEQYF. CDR3 coding DNA: TGTGCCAGCAGCATCGGAGGGGCAACCTACGAGCAGTACTTC. The variable domain in full, with the rest retrieved from reference TRBV7-2 and TRBJ2-7, is GAGVSQSPSNKVTEKGKDVELRCDPISGHTALYWYRQSLGQGLEFLIYFQGNSAPDKSGLPSDRFSAERTGGSVSTLTIQRTQQEDSAVYLCASSIGGATYEQYFGPGTRLTVT.

This sequence joins TRBV18 and TRBJ1-5; possible D gene TRBD1, 6 bases. The V and J ends lost 3 bases and 0 bases respectively, with 15 bases between them. The CDR3 is 17 residues long. The germline CDR1 and CDR2 sequences are KGHSH and LQKENI. CDR3 sequence: CASSPGAARDSNQPQHF. The CDR3 bases are TGTGCCAGCTCACCGGGGGCTGCAAGGGATAGCAATCAGCCCCAGCATTTT.

The V call is TRBV21-1, the J call TRBJ1-1. TRBV21-1 is described as a pseudogene. The CDR3 extends over 15 amino acids. The CDR3 DNA reads as TGTGCCAGCAGCCCCCCTCGGGGGGCGGAAACTGAAGCTTTCTTT. This sequence encodes CASSPPRGAETEAFF.

This chain links TRBV19 with TRBJ1-1; the D gene is possibly TRBD1 (6 bases). Germline V gene data show CDR1 as LNHDA and CDR2 as SQIVND (reference sequence). This CDR3 comprises 14 residues. V was cut by 2 bases and J by 4 bases, with 11 bases left in between. CDR3: CASSIPGVPTEAFF. The CDR3 nucleotides are TGTGCCAGTAGTATACCAGGGGTCCCCACTGAAGCTTTCTTT.

This chain connects TRBV5-5 to TRBJ1-1, with 7 bases fitting TRBD1. V lost 0 bases, J lost 2 bases, and 4 bases stayed unmatched. This CDR3 has 15 amino acids. The germline V gene encodes CDR1 SGHKS and CDR2 YYEKEE (reference sequence). CDR3 region: CASSLAGTANTEAFF. The DNA of the CDR3 is TGTGCCAGCAGCTTGGCAGGGACAGCCAACACTGAAGCTTTCTTT.

The V call is TRBV12-5, the J call TRBJ1-4, with D perhaps matching TRBD1 (6 bases). CDR1 and CDR2 (germline): LGHNT, FRNRAP. The germline V and J ends were trimmed by 2 bases and 8 bases, with 33 bases remaining between them. This CDR3 comprises 21 residues. This CDR3 reads CASGLNRGPINLGRVYEKLFF. CDR3 DNA sequence: TGTGCTAGTGGTTTGAATCGGGGGCCTATTAACCTCGGGAGGGTATACGAAAAACTGTTTTTT. The full variable domain, rest sourced from reference TRBV12-5 and TRBJ1-4, is DARVTQTPRHKVTEMGQEVTMRCQPILGHNTVFWYRQTMMQGLELLAYFRNRAPLDDSGMPKDRFSAEMPDATLATLKIQPSEPRDSAVYFCASGLNRGPINLGRVYEKLFFGSGTQLSVL.

In this sample, this clone turned up a few times. The rearrangement uses TRBV2 and TRBJ2-1; 10 bases are shared with TRBD2. Germline V gene sequence: CDR1 SNHLY, CDR2 FYNNEI. This CDR3 is built from 14 residues. J was trimmed by 7 bases and V by 7 bases; bases with no gene match: 7. The CDR3 region has the DNA TGTGCCAGCAAGCCAGCGGGGGGGAGGAATGAGCAGTTCTTC. Amino acid sequence: CASKPAGGRNEQFF.

The rearrangement links TRBV11-3 to TRBJ1-5; a weak D match, TRBD1 (5 bases). The CDR3 sequence is 12 residues long. The germline V gene encodes CDR1 SGHNT and CDR2 YENEEA. Trimming removed 9 bases from V and 0 bases from J, with 6 bases in between. The DNA for the CDR3 is TGTGCCAGACAGGATAGCAATCAGCCCCAGCATTTT. This sequence encodes CARQDSNQPQHF.

The chain carries TRBV28 and TRBJ2-7; D is perhaps TRBD1 (6 bases). The V end was cut by 5 bases, the J end by 3 bases, with 17 bases between. The CDR3 consists of 15 residues. Germline assignment: CDR1 MDHEN and CDR2 SYDVKM. The CDR3 sequence is CASSTPGQNLYEQYF. In DNA form, the CDR3 reads TGTGCCAGCAGTACCCCGGGACAAAACCTCTACGAGCAGTACTTC.

The J gene is TRBJ1-3, the V gene TRBV7-9; no clear D. Germline CDR1 SEHNR, CDR2 FQNEAQ (reference sequence). This CDR3 has 16 amino acids. Trimming cost V 5 bases and J 0 bases, with 14 bases left between them. In DNA form, the CDR3 reads TGTGCCAGCAGCCGGCCGGCCGGGGACTCTGGAAACACCATATATTTT. It specifies CASSRPAGDSGNTIYF.

In nucleotides, the CDR3 is TGTGCCAGCAGCCAAGATTACGGGGTTGGCTACACCTTC. It codes for CASSQDYGVGYTF. The genes are TRBV3-1 (or the pseudogene TRBV3-2) and TRBJ1-2, with D hard to call. CDR3 length equals 13 residues. The ends were cut back, 0 bases at V and 7 bases at J, with 9 bases in the middle. CDR1 is LGHDT, CDR2 YNNKEL, per germline (reference sequence).

The gene calls are TRBV10-3 and TRBJ2-3; TRBD1 matches at 10 bases. The CDR3 runs 13 residues. Unmatched junction bases numbered 4, after V lost 10 bases and J lost 3 bases. Germline V gene data show CDR1 as ENHRY and CDR2 as SYGVKD. CDR3 in amino acids: CATRDRGTDTQYF. DNA of the CDR3: TGTGCCACCCGGGACAGGGGAACAGATACGCAGTATTTT.

This clone was counted only a few times. The chain has TRBV4-1 and TRBJ1-6; D is unclear. Trimming stripped 0 bases from V and 10 bases from J, with 10 bases between. This CDR3 comprises 14 residues. Germline V gene lookup returns CDR1 MGHRA and CDR2 YSYEKL. The CDR3 here is CASSQEPGGSPLHF. CDR3 nucleotide sequence: TGCGCCAGCAGCCAAGAGCCGGGAGGCTCACCCCTCCACTTT.

V gene TRBV18 combines with J gene TRBJ1-2, with TRBD1 identical over 7 bases. The CDR3 runs 16 residues. Trimming removed 1 base from V and 0 bases from J; junction bases left unmatched: 5. Germline V gene sequence: CDR1 KGHSH, CDR2 LQKENI. The CDR3 sequence is CASSPLGTATNYGYTF. The CDR3 coding sequence is TGTGCCAGCTCACCACTTGGGACAGCCACTAACTATGGCTACACCTTC.

The chain carries TRBV18 and TRBJ1-1; D not resolved. Trimming shortened V by 3 bases and J by 0 bases, and 8 bases separated the two germline ends. Germline CDR1 KGHSH, CDR2 LQKENI. The CDR3 spans 14 residues. The CDR3 here is CASSPSILNTEAFF. The DNA of the CDR3 is TGTGCCAGCTCACCTTCTATTTTGAACACTGAAGCTTTCTTT. The full variable domain, with the rest looked up from reference TRBV18 and TRBJ1-1, is NAGVMQNPRHLVRRRGQEARLRCSPMKGHSHVYWYRQLPEEGLKFMVYLQKENIIDESGMPKERFSAEFPKEGPSILRIQQVVRGDSAAYFCASSPSILNTEAFFGQGTRLTVV.

This chain connects TRBV20-1 to TRBJ1-2; D ambiguous. The CDR3 totals 16 residues. V gave up 3 bases and J gave up 6 bases, with 23 bases separating them. Germline CDR1 and CDR2: DFQATT and SNEGSKA (reference sequence). In nucleotides, the CDR3 is TGCAGTGCTAGTAACGGAGCCAGCTCTTTCCCCCATGGCTACACCTTC. Translated: CSASNGASSFPHGYTF.

This clone showed up just once. The chain employs TRBV7-2 and TRBJ2-7; D unclear. The germline V and J ends were trimmed by 5 bases and 0 bases, with 8 bases remaining between them. Per germline, CDR1 SGHTA and CDR2 FQGNSA. This CDR3 comprises 13 residues. CDR3 loop: CASSLSSSYEQYF. CDR3 bases: TGTGCCAGCAGCCTATCGAGCTCCTACGAGCAGTACTTC.

The chain couples TRBV14 to TRBJ1-2; perhaps TRBD1 as D (5 bases). The CDR3 runs 12 residues. V gave up 3 bases and J gave up 8 bases, with 10 bases separating them. Germline assignment: CDR1 SGHDN and CDR2 FVKESK. The DNA for the CDR3 is TGTGCCAGCAGCCATGGGGCGGTCGGCTACACCTTC. Encoded protein: CASSHGAVGYTF.